The entry below describes one T cell receptor beta chain. The CDR3 totals 16 residues. The J segment lost 3 bases and the V segment lost 2 bases, leaving 7 bases of the junction unmatched. Germline V lookup: CDR1 SGHNT, CDR2 YYREEE (reference sequence). This sample was included in a study of technical replicates of blood from a handful of donors. Repertoires were generated with immunoSEQ multiplex PCR, while TCRdb's copy carries only in-frame clones and drops some. The repertoire includes tens of thousands of clones, over 85% of them detected once, and roughly 0.4% sits in the top ten. The gene calls are TRBV5-4 and TRBJ2-3; TRBD2 matches at 9 bases. The specimen sequenced was T cells isolated from PBMCs. This clonotype originated in a human donor in good health. CDR3: CASSFPAGGRTDTQYF. CDR3 nucleotide sequence: TGTGCCAGCAGCTTTCCAGCGGGAGGTAGGACAGATACGCAGTATTTT. The variable domain in full, with the rest retrieved from reference TRBV5-4 and TRBJ2-3, is ETGVTQSPTHLIKTRGQQVTLRCSSQSGHNTVSWYQQALGQGPQFIFQYYREEENGRGNFPPRFSGLQFPNYSSELNVNALELDDSALYLCASSFPAGGRTDTQYFGPGTRLTVL.